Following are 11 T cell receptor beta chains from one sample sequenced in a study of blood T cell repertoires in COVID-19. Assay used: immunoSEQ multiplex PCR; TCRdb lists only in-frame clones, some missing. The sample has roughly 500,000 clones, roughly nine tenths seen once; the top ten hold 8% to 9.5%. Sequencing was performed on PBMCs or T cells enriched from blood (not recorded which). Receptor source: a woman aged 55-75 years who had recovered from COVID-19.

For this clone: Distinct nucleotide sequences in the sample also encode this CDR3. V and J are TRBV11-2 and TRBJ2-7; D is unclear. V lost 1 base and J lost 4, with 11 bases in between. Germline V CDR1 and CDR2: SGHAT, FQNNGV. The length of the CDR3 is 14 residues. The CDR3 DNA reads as TGTGCCAGCAGCTTAGGGCTAGGCCCGTACGAGCAGTACGTC. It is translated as CASSLGLGPYEQYV.

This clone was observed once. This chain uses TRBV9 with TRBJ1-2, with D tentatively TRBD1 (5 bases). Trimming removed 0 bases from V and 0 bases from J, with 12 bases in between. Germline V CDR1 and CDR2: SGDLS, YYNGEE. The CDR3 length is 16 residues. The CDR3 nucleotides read TGTGCCAGCAGCGTAGGAACAGGAGCTTCTAACTATGGCTACACCTTC. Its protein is CASSVGTGASNYGYTF. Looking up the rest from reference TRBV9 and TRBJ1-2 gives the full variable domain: DSGVTQTPKHLITATGQRVTLRCSPRSGDLSVYWYQQSLDQGLQFLIQYYNGEERAKGNILERFSAQQFPDLHSELNLSSLELGDSALYFCASSVGTGASNYGYTFGSGTRLTVV.

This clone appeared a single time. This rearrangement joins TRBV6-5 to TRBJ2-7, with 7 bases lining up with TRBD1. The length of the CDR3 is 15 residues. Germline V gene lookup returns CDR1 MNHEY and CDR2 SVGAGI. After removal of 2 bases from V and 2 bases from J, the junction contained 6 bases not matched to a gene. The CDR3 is CASSYGGQQTYEQYF. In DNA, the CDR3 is TGTGCCAGCAGTTACGGGGGACAGCAAACCTACGAGCAGTACTTC.

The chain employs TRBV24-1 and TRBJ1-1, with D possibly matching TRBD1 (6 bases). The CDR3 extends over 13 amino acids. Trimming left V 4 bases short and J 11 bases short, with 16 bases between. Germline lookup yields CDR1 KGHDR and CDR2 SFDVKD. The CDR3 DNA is TGTGCCACCAGTGACCGTCAAACAGGGTGGGCTTTCTTT. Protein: CATSDRQTGWAFF.

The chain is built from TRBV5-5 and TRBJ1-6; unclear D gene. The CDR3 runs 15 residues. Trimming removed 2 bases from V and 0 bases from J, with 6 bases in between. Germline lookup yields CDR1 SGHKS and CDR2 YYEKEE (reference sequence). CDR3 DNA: TGTGCCAGCAGCTTCAGGAACTCCTATAATTCACCCCTCCACTTT. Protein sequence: CASSFRNSYNSPLHF.

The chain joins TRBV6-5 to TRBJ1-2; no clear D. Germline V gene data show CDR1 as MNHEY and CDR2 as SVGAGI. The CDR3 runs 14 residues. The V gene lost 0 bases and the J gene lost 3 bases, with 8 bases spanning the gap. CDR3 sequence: CASSYSPGYYGYTF. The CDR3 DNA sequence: TGTGCCAGCAGTTACTCGCCAGGCTACTATGGCTACACCTTC.

The CDR3 DNA is TGCGCCAGCAGCTTGGCGGCAGGGGGTTACACTGAAGCTTTCTTT. This translates into CASSLAAGGYTEAFF. This chain links TRBV5-1 with TRBJ1-1; 7 nucleotides align to TRBD1. The germline V gene encodes CDR1 SGHRS and CDR2 YFSETQ. There are 15 residues in the CDR3. V was clipped by 0 bases and J by 3 bases; unmatched bases: 5.

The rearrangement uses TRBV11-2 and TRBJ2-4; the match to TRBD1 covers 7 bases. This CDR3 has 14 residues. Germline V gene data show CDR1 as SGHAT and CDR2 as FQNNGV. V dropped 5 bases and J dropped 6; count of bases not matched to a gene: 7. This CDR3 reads CASSLRTGPNIQYF. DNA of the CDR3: TGTGCCAGCAGCCTACGGACAGGCCCAAACATTCAGTACTTC. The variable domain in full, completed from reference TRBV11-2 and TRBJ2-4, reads EAGVAQSPRYKIIEKRQSVAFWCNPISGHATLYWYQQILGQGPKLLIQFQNNGVVDDSQLPKDRFSAERLKGVDSTLKIQPAKLEDSAVYLCASSLRTGPNIQYFGAGTRLSVL.

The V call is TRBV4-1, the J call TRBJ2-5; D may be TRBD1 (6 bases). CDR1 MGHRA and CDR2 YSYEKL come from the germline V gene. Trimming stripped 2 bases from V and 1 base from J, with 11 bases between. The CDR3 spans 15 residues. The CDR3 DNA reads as TGCGCCAGCAGCCAACGGGGACACCCCCAAGAGACCCAGTACTTC. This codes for CASSQRGHPQETQYF.

This CDR3 reads CASRMGGLTYEQYF. CDR3 in DNA: TGTGCCAGCAGGATGGGAGGGCTTACCTACGAGCAGTACTTC. The rearrangement links TRBV6-5 to TRBJ2-7, with 7 nucleotides matching TRBD2. In germline, CDR1 is MNHEY, CDR2 SVGAGI. V lost 6 bases to trimming and J lost 2 bases; unmatched junction nucleotides: 7. The CDR3 has 14 amino acids.

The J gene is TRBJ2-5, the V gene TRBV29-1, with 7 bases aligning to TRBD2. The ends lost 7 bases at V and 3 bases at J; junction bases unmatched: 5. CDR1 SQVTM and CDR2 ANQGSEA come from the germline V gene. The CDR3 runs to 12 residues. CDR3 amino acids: CSAAAGEETQYF. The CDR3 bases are TGCAGCGCGGCGGCGGGAGAAGAGACCCAGTACTTC.